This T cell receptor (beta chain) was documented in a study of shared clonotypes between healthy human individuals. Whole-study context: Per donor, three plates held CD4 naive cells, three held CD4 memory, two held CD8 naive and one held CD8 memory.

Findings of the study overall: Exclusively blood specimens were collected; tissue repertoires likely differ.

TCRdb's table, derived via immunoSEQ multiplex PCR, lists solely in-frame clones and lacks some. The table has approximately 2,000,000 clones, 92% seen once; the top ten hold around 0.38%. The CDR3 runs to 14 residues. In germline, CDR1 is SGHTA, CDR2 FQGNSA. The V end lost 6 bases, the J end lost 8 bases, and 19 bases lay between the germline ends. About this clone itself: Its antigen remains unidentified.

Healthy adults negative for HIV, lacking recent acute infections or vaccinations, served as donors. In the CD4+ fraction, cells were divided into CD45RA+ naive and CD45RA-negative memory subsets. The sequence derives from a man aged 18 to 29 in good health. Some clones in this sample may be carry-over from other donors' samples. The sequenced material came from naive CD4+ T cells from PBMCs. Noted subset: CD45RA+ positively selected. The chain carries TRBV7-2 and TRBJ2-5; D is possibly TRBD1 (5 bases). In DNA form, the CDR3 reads TGTGCCAGCAGAGACCCCAGGGTCCAAGCAACCCAGTACTTC. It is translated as CASRDPRVQATQYF.